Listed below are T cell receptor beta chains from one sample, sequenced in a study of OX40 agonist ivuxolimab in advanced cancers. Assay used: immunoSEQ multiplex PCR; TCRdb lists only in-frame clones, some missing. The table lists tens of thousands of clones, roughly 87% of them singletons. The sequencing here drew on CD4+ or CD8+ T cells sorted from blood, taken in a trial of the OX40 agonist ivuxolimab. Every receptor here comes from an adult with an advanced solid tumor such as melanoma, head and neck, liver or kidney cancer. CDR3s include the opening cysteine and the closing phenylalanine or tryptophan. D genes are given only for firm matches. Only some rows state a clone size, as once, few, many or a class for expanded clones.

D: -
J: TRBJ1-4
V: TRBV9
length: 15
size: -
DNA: TGTGCCAGCAGCTTTAGGGGGGCAACTAATGAAAAACTGTTTTTT
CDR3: CASSFRGATNEKLFF

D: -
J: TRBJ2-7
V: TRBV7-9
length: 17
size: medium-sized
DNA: TGTGCCAGCAGCAGGGGCCATCTGGGGGGCCAGCCCTACGAGCAGTACTTC
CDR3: CASSRGHLGGQPYEQYF

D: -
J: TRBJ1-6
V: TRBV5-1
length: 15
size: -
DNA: TGCGCCAGCAGCTTGGAGGGACGCCTTTTTTCACCCCTCCACTTT
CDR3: CASSLEGRLFSPLHF

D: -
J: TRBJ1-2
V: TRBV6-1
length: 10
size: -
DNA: TGTGCCAGCCGAAATCAGGACTACACCTTC
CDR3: CASRNQDYTF

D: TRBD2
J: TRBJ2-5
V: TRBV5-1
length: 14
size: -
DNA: TGCGCCAGCGGGGTAGCGGGGGGGCAAGAGACCCAGTACTTC
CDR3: CASGVAGGQETQYF

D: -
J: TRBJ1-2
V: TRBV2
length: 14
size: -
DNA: TGTGCCAGCAGTGGCCAAGCCTGGCAATATGGCTACACCTTC
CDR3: CASSGQAWQYGYTF

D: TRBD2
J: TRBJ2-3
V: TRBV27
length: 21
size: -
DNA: TGTGCCAGCAGTTTACTGTCCCCGGGGGGGAGGCCGGGGGGACGCACAGATACGCAGTATTTT
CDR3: CASSLLSPGGRPGGRTDTQYF

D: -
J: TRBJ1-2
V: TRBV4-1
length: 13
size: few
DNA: TGCGCCAGCAGCCATCCCTCGGGGTATGGCTACACCTTC
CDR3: CASSHPSGYGYTF

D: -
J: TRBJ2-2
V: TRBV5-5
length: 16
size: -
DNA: TGTGCCAGCAGCCCCCAGACAGCCGTGAACACCGGGGAGCTGTTTTTT
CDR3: CASSPQTAVNTGELFF

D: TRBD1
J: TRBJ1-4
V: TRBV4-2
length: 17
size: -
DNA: TGTGCCAGCAGCCAAGGAATCGGACAGGCAACTAATGAAAAACTGTTTTTT
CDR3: CASSQGIGQATNEKLFF

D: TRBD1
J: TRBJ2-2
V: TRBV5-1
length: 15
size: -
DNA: TGCGCCAGCATGTACAGGGGGCTTTACACCGGGGAGCTGTTTTTT
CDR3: CASMYRGLYTGELFF

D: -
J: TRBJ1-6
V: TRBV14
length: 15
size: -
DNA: TGTGCCAGCAGCCAAACAGTCTCCTATAATTCACCCCTCCACTTT
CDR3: CASSQTVSYNSPLHF

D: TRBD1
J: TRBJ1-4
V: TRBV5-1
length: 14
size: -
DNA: TGCGCCAGCAGCCCGGGACAGTTTAATGAAAAACTGTTTTTT
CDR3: CASSPGQFNEKLFF

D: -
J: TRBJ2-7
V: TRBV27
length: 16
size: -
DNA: TGTGCCAGCACACTAAGGGCCAGTCCCCCTCCCTACGAGCAGTACTTC
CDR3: CASTLRASPPPYEQYF

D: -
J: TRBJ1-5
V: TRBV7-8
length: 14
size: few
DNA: TGTGCCAGCAAGGAGGGAAATAGCAATCAGCCCCAGCATTTT
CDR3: CASKEGNSNQPQHF

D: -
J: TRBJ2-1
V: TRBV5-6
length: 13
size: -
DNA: TGTGCCAGCAGCTTGAGTGGAGTTTTTGAGCAGTTCTTC
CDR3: CASSLSGVFEQFF

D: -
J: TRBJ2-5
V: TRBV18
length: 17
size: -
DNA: TGTGCCAGCTCACGGTCCGGAAAAGGTTCGGAGAAAGAGACCCAGTACTTC
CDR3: CASSRSGKGSEKETQYF

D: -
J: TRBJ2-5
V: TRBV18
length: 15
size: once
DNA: TGTGCCAGCTCACCACCTACAGGGACCCAAGAGACCCAGTACTTC
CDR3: CASSPPTGTQETQYF

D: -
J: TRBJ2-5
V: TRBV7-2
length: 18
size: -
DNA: TGTGCCAGCAGCTACCGGAGACTCGAGGAGAGGCAGCAAGAGACCCAGTACTTC
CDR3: CASSYRRLEERQQETQYF

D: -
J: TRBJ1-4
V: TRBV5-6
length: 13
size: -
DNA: TGTGCCAGCAGCTTGGTTTCTTCCGAAAAACTGTTTTTT
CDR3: CASSLVSSEKLFF

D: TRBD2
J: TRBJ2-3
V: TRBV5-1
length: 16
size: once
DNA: TGCGCCAGCAGCTTGCGGGAGGGGGGAGGCACAGATACGCAGTATTTT
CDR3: CASSLREGGGTDTQYF

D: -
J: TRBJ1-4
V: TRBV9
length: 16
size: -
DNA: TGTGCCAGCAGCGCCTCTCTTGGAGGTAGTAGTGAAAAACTGTTTTTT
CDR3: CASSASLGGSSEKLFF

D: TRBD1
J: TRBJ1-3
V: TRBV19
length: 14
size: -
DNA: TGTGCCAGCAATACAGGGGGCTCTGGAAACACCATATATTTT
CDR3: CASNTGGSGNTIYF

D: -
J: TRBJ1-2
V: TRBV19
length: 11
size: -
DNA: TGTGCCAGCCGTGAGGGTTATGGCTACACCTTC
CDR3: CASREGYGYTF

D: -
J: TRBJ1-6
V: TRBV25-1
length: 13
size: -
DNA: TGTGCCAGCAGTGAAATCGGTGTTTCACCCCTCCACTTT
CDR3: CASSEIGVSPLHF

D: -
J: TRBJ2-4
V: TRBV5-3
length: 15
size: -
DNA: TGTGCCCAGAAGACGACAGAGAAAGCCAAAAACATTCAGTACTTC
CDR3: CAQKTTEKAKNIQYF

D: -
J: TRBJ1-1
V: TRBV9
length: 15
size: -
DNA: TGTGCCAGCAGCGTGAGGAGCTCCTTGAACACTGAAGCTTTCTTT
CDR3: CASSVRSSLNTEAFF

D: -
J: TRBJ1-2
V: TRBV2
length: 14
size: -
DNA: TGTGCCAGCAGTGAAATGGTCGGACAAGGCGGCTACACCTTC
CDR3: CASSEMVGQGGYTF

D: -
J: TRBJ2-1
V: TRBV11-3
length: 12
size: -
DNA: TGTGCCAGCAGCTTAGACAGTTTGGAACAGTTCTTC
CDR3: CASSLDSLEQFF

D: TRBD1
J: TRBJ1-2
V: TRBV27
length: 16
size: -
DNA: TGTGCCAGCCGAACTCCCGGGACAGGGGAACGCTATGGCTACACCTTC
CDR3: CASRTPGTGERYGYTF

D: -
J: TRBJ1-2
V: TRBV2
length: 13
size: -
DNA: TGTGCCAGCACTGGTTTAGGGGCCTATGGCTACACCTTC
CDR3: CASTGLGAYGYTF